Below are 14 T cell receptor beta chains sequenced from a single sample in a study of cytomegalovirus exposure and HLA in healthy donors. PCR employed 60 Vbeta and 13 Jbeta primers. Clones were read by immunoSEQ multiplex PCR, and TCRdb kept only the in-frame ones, dropping some. This table holds 200,000 to 250,000 clones, just under 70% found once. Sequenced: PBMCs. These receptors all come from a man between 35 and 55 years old in good health and CMV-seropositive.

This chain connects TRBV4-2 to TRBJ2-5; 8 bases line up with TRBD2. V shed 4 bases and J 4 bases; nucleotides not matched to a gene: 5. CDR3 length equals 14 residues. Germline CDR1 and CDR2: LGHNA and YNFKEQ. The CDR3 bases are TGTGCCAGCAGCCCGGGGGGGGGTGGAGAGACCCAGTACTTC. It specifies CASSPGGGGETQYF.

The chain carries TRBV7-6 and TRBJ2-5, with 9 bases lining up with TRBD2. The CDR3 totals 14 residues. Germline CDR1 and CDR2: SGHVS and FNYEAQ. The V gene end was trimmed by 4 bases and the J gene end by 3 bases; junction bases not matched to a gene: 3. This CDR3 reads CASSSRLAEETQYF. The CDR3 DNA sequence: TGTGCCAGCAGCTCCCGACTAGCGGAAGAGACCCAGTACTTC.

The chain is built from TRBV6-5 and TRBJ1-1; 8 bases are a match to TRBD1. The CDR3 totals 15 residues. Germline CDR1 and CDR2: MNHEY and SVGAGI. The junction had 2 bases not matched to a gene; V was cut back by 2 bases and J by 0 bases. The CDR3 nucleotides are TGTGCCAGCAGTTACCGGACAGGGATGAACACTGAAGCTTTCTTT. As protein: CASSYRTGMNTEAFF.

Only a few counts were recorded for this clone. V gene TRBV7-8 combines with J gene TRBJ1-4; TRBD1 matches 11 bases. The CDR3 sequence is 16 residues long. The J segment lost 4 bases and the V segment lost 5 bases, leaving 6 bases of the junction unmatched. In germline, CDR1 is SGHVS, CDR2 FQNEAQ. In DNA, the CDR3 is TGTGCCAGCAGCATGGGGACAGGGGGTGTTAATGAAAAACTGTTTTTT. Its protein is CASSMGTGGVNEKLFF.

The chain combines TRBV7-9 with TRBJ1-1; 10 bases line up with TRBD1. Per germline, CDR1 SEHNR and CDR2 FQNEAQ (reference sequence). Losses at the gene ends were 5 bases for V and 5 bases for J; bases not matched to a gene: 11. The CDR3 consists of 16 residues. The CDR3 here is CASSPDRGLGQTEAFF. CDR3 in DNA: TGTGCCAGCAGCCCAGACAGGGGGCTCGGTCAAACTGAAGCTTTCTTT.

In its sample, this clone was seen once. This chain joins TRBV5-8 and TRBJ1-2, with D unresolved. CDR1 is SGHTS, CDR2 YDEGEE, per germline. Trimming shortened V by 4 bases and J by 10 bases, and 5 bases separated the two germline ends. This CDR3 region has 9 residues. The CDR3 nucleotides are TGTGCCAGCAGCGCACACTACACCTTC. This gives the protein CASSAHYTF.

This rearrangement joins TRBV7-8 to TRBJ1-2; D possibly corresponds to TRBD1 (6 bases). CDR1 is SGHVS, CDR2 FQNEAQ, per germline. CDR3 length: 15 amino acids. The V and J ends lost 2 bases and 6 bases respectively, with 16 bases between them. The CDR3 reads CASSLQTQGLDGYTF. Written as DNA, the CDR3 is TGTGCCAGCAGCTTACAAACACAGGGCCTGGATGGCTACACCTTC. Drawing the rest from reference TRBV7-8 and TRBJ1-2, the complete variable domain is GAGVSQSPRYKVAKRGQDVALRCDPISGHVSLFWYQQALGQGPEFLTYFQNEAQLDKSGLPSDRFFAERPEGSVSTLKIQRTQQEDSAVYLCASSLQTQGLDGYTFGSGTRLTVV.

The chain recombines TRBV4-3 with TRBJ1-1, with D possibly matching TRBD1 (5 bases). In germline, CDR1 is LGHNA, CDR2 YSLEER. This CDR3 contains 13 residues. V lost 0 bases and J 8 bases, leaving 10 bases between the germline ends. The CDR3 here is CASSQDKGWEAFF. In DNA, the CDR3 is TGCGCCAGCAGCCAAGACAAGGGGTGGGAAGCTTTCTTT.

This chain connects TRBV15 to TRBJ1-4, with D possibly being TRBD1 (6 bases). This CDR3 is 14 amino acids long. V shed 8 bases and J shed 4 bases, with 14 bases lying between them. Germline V lookup: CDR1 LNHNV, CDR2 YYDKDF (reference sequence). The CDR3 protein is CATQRTDLNEKLFF. CDR3 nucleotide sequence: TGTGCCACCCAGAGGACAGACCTTAATGAAAAACTGTTTTTT.

V usage is TRBV6-1 and J usage is TRBJ1-2, with D unclear. The CDR3 loop spans 17 amino acids. V was clipped by 1 base and J by 4 bases, with 19 bases between them. Germline assignment: CDR1 MNHNS and CDR2 SASEGT. This chain's CDR3 is CASSEGENLGRIYGYTF. For the CDR3, the DNA is TGTGCCAGCAGTGAAGGAGAAAACTTGGGCCGGATCTATGGCTACACCTTC.

This chain joins TRBV27 and TRBJ1-5; tentative D call: TRBD1 (6 bases). V dropped 2 bases and J dropped 5 bases, with 7 bases sitting between them. There are 13 residues in the CDR3. Germline lookup yields CDR1 MNHEY and CDR2 SMNVEV (reference sequence). The CDR3 loop reads CASSLTGYQPQHF. CDR3 DNA: TGTGCCAGCAGTTTAACAGGGTATCAGCCCCAGCATTTT.

The chain has TRBV11-2 and TRBJ2-7; a weak D match, TRBD1 (6 bases). The CDR3 is 14 residues long. V shed 5 bases and J shed 7 bases, with 18 bases lying between them. The germline gives CDR1 SGHAT, CDR2 FQNNGV. CDR3 amino acids: CASSPSYNREEQYF. CDR3 sequence (DNA): TGTGCCAGCAGCCCAAGCTACAACAGGGAAGAGCAGTACTTC.

For the CDR3, the DNA is TGTGCCAGCAAGCTAGCCGGGATGCCTCTCGAGCAGTACTTC. As protein: CASKLAGMPLEQYF. The J gene is TRBJ2-7, the V gene TRBV6-6; perhaps TRBD2 as D (5 bases). The CDR3 is 14 residues long. V was clipped by 7 bases and J by 6 bases, with 19 bases between them. CDR1 and CDR2 from the germline V gene are MNHNY and SVGAGI (reference sequence).

The chain employs TRBV28 and TRBJ2-7; perhaps TRBD1 as D (6 bases). In germline, CDR1 is MDHEN, CDR2 SYDVKM. V lost 5 bases and J lost 7, with 21 bases in between. The CDR3 consists of 15 residues. CDR3 sequence: CASSENPRGGREQYF. CDR3 DNA sequence: TGTGCCAGCAGTGAGAACCCCAGGGGCGGTCGGGAGCAGTACTTC.